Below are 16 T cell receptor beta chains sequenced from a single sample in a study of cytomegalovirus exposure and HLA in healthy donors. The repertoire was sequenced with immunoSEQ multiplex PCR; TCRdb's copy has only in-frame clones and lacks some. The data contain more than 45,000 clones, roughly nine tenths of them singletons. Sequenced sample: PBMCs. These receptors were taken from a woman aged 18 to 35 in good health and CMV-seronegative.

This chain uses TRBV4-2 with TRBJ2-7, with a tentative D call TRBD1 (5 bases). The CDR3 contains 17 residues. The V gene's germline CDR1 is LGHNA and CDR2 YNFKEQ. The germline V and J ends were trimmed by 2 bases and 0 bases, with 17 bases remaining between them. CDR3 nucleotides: TGTGCCAGCAGCCAACATCGGGCAGGGTCCAGCTCCTACGAGCAGTACTTC. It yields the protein CASSQHRAGSSSYEQYF.

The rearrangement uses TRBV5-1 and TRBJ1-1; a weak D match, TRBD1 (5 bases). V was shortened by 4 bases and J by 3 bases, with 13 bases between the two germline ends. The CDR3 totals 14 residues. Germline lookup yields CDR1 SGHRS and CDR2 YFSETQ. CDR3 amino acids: CASSPRGGDTEAFF. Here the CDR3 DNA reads TGCGCCAGCAGCCCCCGCGGGGGGGACACTGAAGCTTTCTTT.

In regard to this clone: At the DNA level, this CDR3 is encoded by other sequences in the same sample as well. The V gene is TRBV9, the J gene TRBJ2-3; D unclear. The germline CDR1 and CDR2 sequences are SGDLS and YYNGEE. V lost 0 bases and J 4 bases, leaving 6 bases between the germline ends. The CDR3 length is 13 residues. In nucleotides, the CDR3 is TGTGCCAGCAGCGTAGCTTCCCCAGATACGCAGTATTTT. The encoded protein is CASSVASPDTQYF.

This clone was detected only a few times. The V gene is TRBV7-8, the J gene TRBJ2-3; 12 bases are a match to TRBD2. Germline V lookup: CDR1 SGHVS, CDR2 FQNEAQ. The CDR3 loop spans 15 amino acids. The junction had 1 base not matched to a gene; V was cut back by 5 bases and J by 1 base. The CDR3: CASSASGGGTDTQYF. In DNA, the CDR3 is TGTGCCAGCAGCGCTAGCGGGGGGGGCACAGATACGCAGTATTTT. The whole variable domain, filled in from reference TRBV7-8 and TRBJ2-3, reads GAGVSQSPRYKVAKRGQDVALRCDPISGHVSLFWYQQALGQGPEFLTYFQNEAQLDKSGLPSDRFFAERPEGSVSTLKIQRTQQEDSAVYLCASSASGGGTDTQYFGPGTRLTVL.

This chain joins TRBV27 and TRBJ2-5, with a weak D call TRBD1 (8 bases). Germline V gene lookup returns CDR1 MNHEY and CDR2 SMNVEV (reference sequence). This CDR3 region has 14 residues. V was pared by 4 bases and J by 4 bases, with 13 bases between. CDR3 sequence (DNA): TGTGCCAGCAGTTCCTACAGGGGGGGAGAGACCCAGTACTTC. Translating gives CASSSYRGGETQYF.

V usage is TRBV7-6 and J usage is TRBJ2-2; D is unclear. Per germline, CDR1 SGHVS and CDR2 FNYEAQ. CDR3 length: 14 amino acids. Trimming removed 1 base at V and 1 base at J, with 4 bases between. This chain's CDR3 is CASSLDRNTGELFF. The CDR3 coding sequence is TGTGCCAGCAGCTTAGATAGGAACACCGGGGAGCTGTTTTTT.

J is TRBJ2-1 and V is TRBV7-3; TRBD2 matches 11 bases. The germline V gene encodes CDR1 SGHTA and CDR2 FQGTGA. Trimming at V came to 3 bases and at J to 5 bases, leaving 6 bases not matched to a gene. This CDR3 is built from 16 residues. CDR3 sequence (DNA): TGTGCCAGCAGCTTCCCCTTAGCGGGGGGGCACAATGAGCAGTTCTTC. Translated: CASSFPLAGGHNEQFF.

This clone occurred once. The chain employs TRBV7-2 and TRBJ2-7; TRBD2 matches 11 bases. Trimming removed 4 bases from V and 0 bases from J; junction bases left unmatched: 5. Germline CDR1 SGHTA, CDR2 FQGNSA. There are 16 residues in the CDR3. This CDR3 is CASSSTSGALSYEQYF. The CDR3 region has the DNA TGTGCCAGCAGCTCGACTAGCGGGGCCCTCTCCTACGAGCAGTACTTC.

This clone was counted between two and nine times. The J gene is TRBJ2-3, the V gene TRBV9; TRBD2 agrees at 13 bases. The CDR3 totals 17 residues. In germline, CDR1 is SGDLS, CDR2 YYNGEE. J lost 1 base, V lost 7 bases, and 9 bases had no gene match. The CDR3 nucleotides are TGTGCCAGCCAGACTAGCGGGAGGCTCTTCGGCACAGATACGCAGTATTTT. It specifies CASQTSGRLFGTDTQYF.

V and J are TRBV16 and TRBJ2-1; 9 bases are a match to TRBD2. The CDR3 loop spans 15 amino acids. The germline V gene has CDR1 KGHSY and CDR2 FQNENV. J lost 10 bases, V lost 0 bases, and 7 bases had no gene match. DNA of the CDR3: TGTGCCAGCAGCCAATCGGGGCGGGAGGGCCACGAGCAGTTCTTC. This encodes CASSQSGREGHEQFF.

The CDR3 sequence: CASSLIMPGGPYEQYF. CDR3 coding DNA: TGTGCCAGCAGTTTAATCATGCCAGGGGGCCCCTACGAGCAGTACTTC. The V call is TRBV27, the J call TRBJ2-7; 8 nucleotides agree with TRBD1. Germline V CDR1 and CDR2: MNHEY, SMNVEV (reference sequence). The ends lost 2 bases at V and 2 bases at J; junction bases unmatched: 8. The CDR3 spans 16 residues.

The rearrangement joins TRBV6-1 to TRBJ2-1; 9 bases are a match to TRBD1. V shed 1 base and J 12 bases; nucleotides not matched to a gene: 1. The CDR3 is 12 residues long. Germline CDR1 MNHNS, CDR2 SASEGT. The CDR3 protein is CASSEVGQGQFF. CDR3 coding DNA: TGTGCCAGCAGTGAAGTGGGACAGGGGCAGTTCTTC.

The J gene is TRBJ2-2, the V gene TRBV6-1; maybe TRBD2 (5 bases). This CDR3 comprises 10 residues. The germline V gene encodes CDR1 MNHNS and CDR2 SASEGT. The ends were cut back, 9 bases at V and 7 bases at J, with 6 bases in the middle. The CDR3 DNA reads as TGTGCCAGGGGGAGCGGGGAGCTGTTTTTT. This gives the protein CARGSGELFF.

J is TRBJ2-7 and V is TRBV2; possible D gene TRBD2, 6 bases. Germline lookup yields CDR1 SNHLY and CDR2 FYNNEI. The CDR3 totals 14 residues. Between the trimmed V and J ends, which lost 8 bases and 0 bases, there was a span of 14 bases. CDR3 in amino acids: CASLNLGGSYEQYF. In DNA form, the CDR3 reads TGTGCCAGCCTAAATTTGGGGGGCTCCTACGAGCAGTACTTC.

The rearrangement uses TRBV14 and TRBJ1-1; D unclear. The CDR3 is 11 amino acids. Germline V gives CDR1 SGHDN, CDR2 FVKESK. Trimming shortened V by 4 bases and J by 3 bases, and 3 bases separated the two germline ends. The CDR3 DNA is TGTGCCAGCAGCCCGGACACTGAAGCTTTCTTT. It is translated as CASSPDTEAFF.

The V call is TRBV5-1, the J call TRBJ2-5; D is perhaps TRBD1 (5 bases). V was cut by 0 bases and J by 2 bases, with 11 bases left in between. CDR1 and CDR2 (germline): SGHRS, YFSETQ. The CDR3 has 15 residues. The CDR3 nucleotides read TGCGCCAGCAGCTTGGGGACAATCAGACAAGAGACCCAGTACTTC. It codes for CASSLGTIRQETQYF. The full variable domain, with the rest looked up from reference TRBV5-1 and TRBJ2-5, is KAGVTQTPRYLIKTRGQQVTLSCSPISGHRSVSWYQQTPGQGLQFLFEYFSETQRNKGNFPGRFSGRQFSNSRSEMNVSTLELGDSALYLCASSLGTIRQETQYFGPGTRLLVL.